The rows below give T cell receptor beta chains drawn from one sample of a study of shared clonotypes between healthy human individuals. Assay: immunoSEQ multiplex PCR; the TCRdb copy retains only in-frame clones and omits some. Here the sample spans some 2 million clones, about 95% being singletons. Sequenced: naive CD8+ T cells sorted from blood. All receptors derive from a man younger than 35 in good health. Each CDR3 is given with its conserved first and last residue. Each record gives: J gene, D gene, clone size, V gene, CDR3 DNA, CDR3 protein. A D gene is named only where the DNA matches it firmly. Only some rows state a clone size, as once, few, many or a class for expanded clones.

>TRBJ1-3|-|-|TRBV7-8
TGTGCCAGCGAGAGAGAATCAGGAAACACCATATATTTT
CASERESGNTIYF
>TRBJ2-4|-|-|TRBV4-1
TGCGCCAGCAGTCCTGGCGAGGGGGGAGACATTCAGTACTTC
CASSPGEGGDIQYF
>TRBJ2-1|-|-|TRBV11-1
TGTGCCAGCAGCTTCAGTGGGAGCTCCTACAATGAGCAGTTCTTC
CASSFSGSSYNEQFF
>TRBJ1-1|TRBD1|-|TRBV5-1
TGCGCCAGCAGCTTGGCCGGGACAGGGCTCGTTTTCTTT
CASSLAGTGLVFF
>TRBJ1-5|-|-|TRBV16
TGTGCCAGCAGCCATGACAGCTATAGCAATCAGCCCCAGCATTTT
CASSHDSYSNQPQHF
>TRBJ2-3|-|-|TRBV25-1
TGTGCCAGCAGTGAAGCTCGGGGGTCAGATACGCAGTATTTT
CASSEARGSDTQYF
>TRBJ1-1|-|-|TRBV2
TGTGCCAGCAGAGAAGGGACTGAAGCTTTCTTT
CASREGTEAFF
>TRBJ1-1|-|-|TRBV30
TGTGCCTCCCAAAAGGCCGTGAACACTGAAGCTTTCTTT
CASQKAVNTEAFF
>TRBJ2-1|-|-|TRBV30
TGTGCCTGGAGTGTAGCCCTACTCCCCTACAATGAGCAGTTCTTC
CAWSVALLPYNEQFF
>TRBJ1-1|-|-|TRBV9
TGTGCCAGCAGCGTAGGCTGGATGAACACTGAAGCTTTCTTT
CASSVGWMNTEAFF
>TRBJ1-2|-|-|TRBV5-1
TGCGCCAGCAGCTTGCCAGGGGCGGATGGCTACACCTTC
CASSLPGADGYTF
>TRBJ1-1|TRBD1|-|TRBV2
TGTGCCAGCACCCCCACGGCCAGGGGGCTTAACACTGAAGCTTTCTTT
CASTPTARGLNTEAFF
>TRBJ1-6|TRBD1|few|TRBV2
TGTGCCAGAACCGGGACAGGGCCCTTGGCCCTCCACTTT
CARTGTGPLALHF
>TRBJ2-3|-|-|TRBV13
TGTGCCAGCAGCTACGAAGGGATAACGCAGTATTTT
CASSYEGITQYF
>TRBJ2-1|TRBD2|once|TRBV28
TGTGCCAGCAGTGACCTAGCGGGAGCGGAGCAGTTCTTC
CASSDLAGAEQFF
>TRBJ1-6|TRBD1|-|TRBV28
TGTGCCAGCAGGGAAGGACAGGGCCCCTCCTCGTATTCACCCCTCCACTTT
CASREGQGPSSYSPLHF